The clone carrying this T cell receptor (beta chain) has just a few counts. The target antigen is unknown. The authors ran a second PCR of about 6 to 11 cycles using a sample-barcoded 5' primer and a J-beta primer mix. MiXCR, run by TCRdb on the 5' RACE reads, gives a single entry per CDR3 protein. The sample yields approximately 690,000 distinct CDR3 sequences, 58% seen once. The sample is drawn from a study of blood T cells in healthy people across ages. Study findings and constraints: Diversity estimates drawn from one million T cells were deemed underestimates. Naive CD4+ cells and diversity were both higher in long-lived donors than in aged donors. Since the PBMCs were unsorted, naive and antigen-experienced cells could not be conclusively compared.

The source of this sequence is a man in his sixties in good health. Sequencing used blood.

CDR3 region: CSVARAGVDTQYF. For the CDR3, the DNA is TGCAGCGTTGCCCGGGCAGGGGTAGATACGCAGTATTTT. The V gene is TRBV29-1, the J gene TRBJ2-3; D is perhaps TRBD1 (6 bases). Trimming shortened V by 4 bases and J by 5 bases, and 13 bases separated the two germline ends. The CDR3 has 13 amino acids. Germline V gene lookup returns CDR1 SQVTM and CDR2 ANQGSEA.